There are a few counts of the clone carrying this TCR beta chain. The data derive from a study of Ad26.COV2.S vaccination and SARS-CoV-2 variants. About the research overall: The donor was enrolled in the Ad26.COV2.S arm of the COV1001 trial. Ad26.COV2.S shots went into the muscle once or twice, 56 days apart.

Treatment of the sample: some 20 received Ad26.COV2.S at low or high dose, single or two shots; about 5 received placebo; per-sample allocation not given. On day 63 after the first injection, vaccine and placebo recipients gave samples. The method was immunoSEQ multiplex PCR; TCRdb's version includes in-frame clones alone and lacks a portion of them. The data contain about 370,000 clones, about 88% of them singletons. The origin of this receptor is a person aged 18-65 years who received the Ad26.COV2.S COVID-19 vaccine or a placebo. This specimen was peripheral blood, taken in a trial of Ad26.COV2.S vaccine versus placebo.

The DNA for the CDR3 is TGTGCCAGCAGATACGGGCCTGTCCAAAATTCACCCCTCCACTTT. Its translation is CASRYGPVQNSPLHF. The rearrangement joins TRBV10-3 to TRBJ1-6; D is unresolved. V lost 10 bases, J lost 7 bases, and 20 bases lay in between. Germline assignment: CDR1 ENHRY and CDR2 SYGVKD. This CDR3 spans 15 amino acids.